This entry concerns a single T cell receptor beta chain. Its antigen is currently unknown. The data derive from a study of Ad26.COV2.S vaccination and SARS-CoV-2 variants. Study-wide results and limits: A substantial breadth of spike-specific CD8+ and CD4+ T cell responses after vaccination has been reported. An underestimation of total T cell responses may have resulted from the TCR breadth and depth analyses. People who got the vaccine or the placebo had similar non-spike TCR breadth.

Treatment noted: about 20 received Ad26.COV2.S at low or high dose, single or two shots; roughly five received placebo; per-sample allocation not given. Repertoires come from day 63 after the first vaccine or placebo injection. The CDR3 runs to 18 residues. J lost 1 base, V lost 2 bases, and 11 bases had no gene match. From germline, CDR1 is SGHTA and CDR2 FQGNSA. The data were produced by immunoSEQ multiplex PCR, yet TCRdb's version contains in-frame clones alone and is incomplete. The sample lists around 300,000 clones; 90% were seen once. This clonotype was sampled from a person aged 18 to 65 who received the Ad26.COV2.S COVID-19 vaccine or a placebo. The genes are TRBV7-2 and TRBJ1-5; TRBD1 matches at 7 bases. The source was peripheral blood, collected in a trial of Ad26.COV2.S vaccine versus placebo. The CDR3 sequence is CASSLQRQGGGSNQPQHF. CDR3 coding DNA: TGTGCCAGCAGCTTACAACGGCAGGGGGGTGGAAGCAATCAGCCCCAGCATTTT.